The clone carrying this T cell receptor beta chain showed up just once. The antigen remains undetermined. None of the donors, who were healthy HIV-negative adults, had recently had acute infections or vaccinations. The data stem from a study of shared clonotypes between healthy human individuals. Template for every sorted-subset replicate PCR totaled about 200 ng DNA, roughly 30,000 T cell genomes. Sequencing was performed with immunoSEQ multiplex PCR; in TCRdb, only in-frame clones are kept and a portion is missing. The sample carries over 75,000 clones, approximately 63% recorded once. Study findings and constraints: Compared with memory subsets, naive subsets generally had larger estimated richness.

The germline V gene encodes CDR1 SGDLS and CDR2 YYNGEE. The CDR3 loop spans 15 amino acids. The ends lost 0 bases at V and 3 bases at J; junction bases unmatched: 3. Sequencing was performed on memory CD8+ T cells sorted from blood. The subset: CD45RO+ cells pooled with CCR7-negative TemRA cells. The J gene is TRBJ1-3, the V gene TRBV9; 7 bases match TRBD1. The source of this sequence is a man aged 25 to 40 in good health. CDR3 sequence reads: CASSVEGDSGNTIYF. CDR3 DNA sequence: TGTGCCAGCAGCGTAGAAGGGGACAGTGGAAACACCATATATTTT.